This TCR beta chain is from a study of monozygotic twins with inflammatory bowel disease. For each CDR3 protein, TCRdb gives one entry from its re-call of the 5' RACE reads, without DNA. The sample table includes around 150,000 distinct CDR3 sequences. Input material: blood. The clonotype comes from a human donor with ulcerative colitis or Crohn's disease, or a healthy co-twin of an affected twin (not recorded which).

The CDR3 spells CASSVGQVAYNEQFF. The chain employs TRBV7-3 and TRBJ2-1; TCRdb returns TRBD1, unconfirmable since there is no DNA. CDR3 length: 15 amino acids. The germline CDR1 and CDR2 sequences are SGHTA and FQGTGA.